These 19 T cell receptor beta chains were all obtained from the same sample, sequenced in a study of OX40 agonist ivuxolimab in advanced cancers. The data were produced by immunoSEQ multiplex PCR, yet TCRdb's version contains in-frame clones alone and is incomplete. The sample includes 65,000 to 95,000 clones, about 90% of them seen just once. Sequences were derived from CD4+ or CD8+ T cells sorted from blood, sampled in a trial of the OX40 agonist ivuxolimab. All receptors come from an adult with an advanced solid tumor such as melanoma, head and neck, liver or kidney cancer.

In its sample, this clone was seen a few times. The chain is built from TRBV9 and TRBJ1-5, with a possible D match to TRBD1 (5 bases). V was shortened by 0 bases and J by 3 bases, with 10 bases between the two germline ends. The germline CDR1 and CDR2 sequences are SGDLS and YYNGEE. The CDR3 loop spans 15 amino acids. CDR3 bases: TGTGCCAGCAGCGTAGCCGAGGGACTCAATCAGCCCCAGCATTTT. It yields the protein CASSVAEGLNQPQHF.

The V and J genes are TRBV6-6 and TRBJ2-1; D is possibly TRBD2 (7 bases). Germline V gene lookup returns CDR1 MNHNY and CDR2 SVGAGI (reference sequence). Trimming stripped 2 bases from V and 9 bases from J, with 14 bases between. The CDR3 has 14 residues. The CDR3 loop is CASSYEGGVSEQFF. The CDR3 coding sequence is TGTGCCAGCAGTTACGAGGGGGGGGTCAGTGAGCAGTTCTTC.

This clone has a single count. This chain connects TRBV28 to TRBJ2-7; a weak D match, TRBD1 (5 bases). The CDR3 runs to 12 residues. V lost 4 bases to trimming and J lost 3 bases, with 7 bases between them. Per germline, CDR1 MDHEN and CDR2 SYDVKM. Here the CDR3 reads CASSSDSYEQYV. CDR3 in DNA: TGTGCCAGCAGTTCCGACAGCTACGAGCAGTACGTC.

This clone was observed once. The CDR3 is CASRTAANTEAFF. In DNA form, the CDR3 reads TGCGCCAGCAGGACAGCAGCGAACACTGAAGCTTTCTTT. The chain has TRBV10-1 and TRBJ1-1, with D perhaps TRBD1 (5 bases). The ends were cut back, 6 bases at V and 1 base at J, with 9 bases in the middle. This CDR3 has 13 residues. Germline V CDR1 and CDR2: WNHNN, SYGVQD (reference sequence).

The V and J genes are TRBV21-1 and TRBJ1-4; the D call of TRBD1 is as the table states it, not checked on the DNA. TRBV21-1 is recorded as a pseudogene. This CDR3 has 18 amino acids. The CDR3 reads CASSDSGTGVSLGEKLFF. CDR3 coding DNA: TGTGCCAGCAGCGATTCCGGGACAGGGGTTTCCTTGGGTGAAAAACTGTTTTTT.

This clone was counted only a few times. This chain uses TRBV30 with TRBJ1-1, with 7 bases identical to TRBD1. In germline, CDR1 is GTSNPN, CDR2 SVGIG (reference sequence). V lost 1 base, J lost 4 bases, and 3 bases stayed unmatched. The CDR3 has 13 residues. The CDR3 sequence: CAWSDQGGTEAFF. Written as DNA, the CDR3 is TGTGCCTGGAGTGATCAGGGGGGCACTGAAGCTTTCTTT.

DNA of the CDR3: TGTGCCAGCAGCCCGGGGGGGCTGGGGGCGGGGACTGAAGCTTTCTTT. Translating it yields CASSPGGLGAGTEAFF. The chain uses TRBV7-9 and TRBJ1-1, with D possibly matching TRBD1 (6 bases). Trimming removed 5 bases at V and 5 bases at J, with 21 bases between. CDR3 size: 16 residues. Germline loops: CDR1 SEHNR, CDR2 FQNEAQ (reference sequence). Combining the CDR3 with reference TRBV7-9 and TRBJ1-1 gives the whole variable domain DTGVSQNPRHKITKRGQNVTFRCDPISEHNRLYWYRQTLGQGPEFLTYFQNEAQLEKSRLLSDRFSAERPKGSFSTLEIQRTEQGDSAMYLCASSPGGLGAGTEAFFGQGTRLTVV.

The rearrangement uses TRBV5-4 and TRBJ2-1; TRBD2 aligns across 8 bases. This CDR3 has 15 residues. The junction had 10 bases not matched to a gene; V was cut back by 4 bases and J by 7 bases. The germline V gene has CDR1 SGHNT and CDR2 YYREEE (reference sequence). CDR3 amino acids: CASSAVAGGTNEQFF. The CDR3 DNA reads TGTGCCAGCAGCGCCGTGGCGGGGGGTACGAATGAGCAGTTCTTC.

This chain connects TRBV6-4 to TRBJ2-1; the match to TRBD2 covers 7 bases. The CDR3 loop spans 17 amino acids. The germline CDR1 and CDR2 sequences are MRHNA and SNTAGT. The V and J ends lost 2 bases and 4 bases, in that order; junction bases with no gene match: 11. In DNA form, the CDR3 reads TGTGCCAGCAGTGACAGAGCGGGGCCAAGGGGTTACAATGAGCAGTTCTTC. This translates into CASSDRAGPRGYNEQFF.

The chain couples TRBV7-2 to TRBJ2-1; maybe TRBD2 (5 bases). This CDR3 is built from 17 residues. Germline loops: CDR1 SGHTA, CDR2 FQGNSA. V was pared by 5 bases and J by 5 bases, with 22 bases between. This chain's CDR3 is CASSPLDWTGSHNEQFF. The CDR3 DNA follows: TGTGCCAGCAGCCCTCTAGACTGGACGGGGAGCCACAATGAGCAGTTCTTC.

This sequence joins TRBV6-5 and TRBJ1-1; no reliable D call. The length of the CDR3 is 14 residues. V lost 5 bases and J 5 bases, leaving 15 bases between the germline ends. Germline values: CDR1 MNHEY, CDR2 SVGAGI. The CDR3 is CASSNRVMGTEAFF. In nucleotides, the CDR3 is TGTGCCAGCAGTAACCGAGTTATGGGGACTGAAGCTTTCTTT.

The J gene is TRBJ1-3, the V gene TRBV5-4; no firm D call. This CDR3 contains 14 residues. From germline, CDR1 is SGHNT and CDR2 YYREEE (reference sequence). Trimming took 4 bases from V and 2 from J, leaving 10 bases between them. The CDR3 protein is CASSPAGAGNTIYF. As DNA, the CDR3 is TGTGCCAGCAGCCCCGCGGGTGCTGGAAACACCATATATTTT.

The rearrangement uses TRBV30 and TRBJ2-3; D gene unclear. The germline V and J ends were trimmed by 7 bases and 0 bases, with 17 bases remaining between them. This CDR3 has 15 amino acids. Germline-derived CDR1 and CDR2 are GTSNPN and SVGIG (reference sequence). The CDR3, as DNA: TGTGCCTCTCGACTGGGAACCACTAGCACAGATACGCAGTATTTT. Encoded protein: CASRLGTTSTDTQYF. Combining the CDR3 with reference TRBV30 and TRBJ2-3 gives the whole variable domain SQTIHQWPATLVQPVGSPLSLECTVEGTSNPNLYWYRQAAGRGLQLLFYSVGIGQISSEVPQNLSASRPQDRQFILSSKKLLLSDSGFYLCASRLGTTSTDTQYFGPGTRLTVL.

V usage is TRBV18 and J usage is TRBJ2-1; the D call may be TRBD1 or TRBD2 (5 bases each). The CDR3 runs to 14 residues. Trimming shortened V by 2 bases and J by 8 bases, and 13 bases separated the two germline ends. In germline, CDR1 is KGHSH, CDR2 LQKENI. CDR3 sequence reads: CASSPGTTRHEQFF. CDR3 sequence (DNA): TGTGCCAGCTCACCAGGGACCACAAGGCATGAGCAGTTCTTC.

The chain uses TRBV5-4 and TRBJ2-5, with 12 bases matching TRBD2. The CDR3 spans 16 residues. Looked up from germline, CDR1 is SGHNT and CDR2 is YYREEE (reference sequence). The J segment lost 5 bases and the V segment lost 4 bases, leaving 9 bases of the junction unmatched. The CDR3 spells CASSRMLAGGLETQYF. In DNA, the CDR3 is TGTGCCAGCAGCCGAATGCTAGCGGGGGGGCTGGAGACCCAGTACTTC.

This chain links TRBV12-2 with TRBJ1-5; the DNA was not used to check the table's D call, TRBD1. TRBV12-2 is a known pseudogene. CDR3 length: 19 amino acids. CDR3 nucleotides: TGTGCAAGTCGCCCCAGTGGCCCGGGACACACTTATAGCAATCAGCCCCAGCATTTT. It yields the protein CASRPSGPGHTYSNQPQHF.

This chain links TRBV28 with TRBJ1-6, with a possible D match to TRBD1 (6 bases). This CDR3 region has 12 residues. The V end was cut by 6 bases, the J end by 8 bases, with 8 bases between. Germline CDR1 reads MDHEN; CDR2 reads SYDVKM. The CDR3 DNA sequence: TGTGCCAGCAGGGGGGCTCATTCACCCCTCCACTTT. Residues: CASRGAHSPLHF.

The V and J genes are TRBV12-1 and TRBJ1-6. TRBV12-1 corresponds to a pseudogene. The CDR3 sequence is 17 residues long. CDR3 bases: TGTGCCAGCAGCTTTGGAGGCCCCCATCGGCATAATTCACCCCTCCACTTT. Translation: CASSFGGPHRHNSPLHF.

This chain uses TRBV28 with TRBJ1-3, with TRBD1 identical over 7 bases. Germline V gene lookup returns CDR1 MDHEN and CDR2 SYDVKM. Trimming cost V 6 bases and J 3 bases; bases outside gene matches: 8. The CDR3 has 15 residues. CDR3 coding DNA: TGTGCCAGCAGACCGACAGGGACGGGTGGAAACACCATATATTTT. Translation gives CASRPTGTGGNTIYF.